This entry lists 9 T cell receptor beta chains sequenced from one sample in a study of Ad26.COV2.S vaccination and SARS-CoV-2 variants. The treatment denotes: 15 to 20 received Ad26.COV2.S at low or high dose, single or two shots; 5 received placebo; per-sample allocation not given. Following the first vaccine or placebo injection, samples were taken on day 63. Profiled with immunoSEQ multiplex PCR; TCRdb holds only in-frame clones, not every one. The sample holds 410,000 or so clones, 90% seen once. Sequenced here: peripheral blood, sampled in a trial of Ad26.COV2.S vaccine versus placebo. Receptors were obtained from a person between 18 and 65 years old who received the Ad26.COV2.S COVID-19 vaccine or a placebo.

The CDR3 DNA is TGTGCCAGCAGCCCGGGACAGGGTCCTAACTATGGCTACACCTTC. Protein sequence: CASSPGQGPNYGYTF. The chain combines TRBV5-4 with TRBJ1-2; 9 bases line up with TRBD1. V dropped 4 bases and J dropped 0; count of bases not matched to a gene: 4. The CDR3 contains 15 residues. In germline, CDR1 is SGHNT, CDR2 YYREEE (reference sequence).

The chain has TRBV5-1 and TRBJ2-7; D is uncertain. The germline gives CDR1 SGHRS, CDR2 YFSETQ. V was shortened by 4 bases and J by 7 bases, with 15 bases between the two germline ends. This CDR3 region has 13 residues. CDR3 sequence reads: CASSRNNDGEQYF. In DNA form, the CDR3 reads TGCGCCAGCAGCCGAAACAATGACGGGGAGCAGTACTTC.

This clone was detected only once. V and J are TRBV30 and TRBJ1-4; no reliable D call. CDR1 is GTSNPN, CDR2 SVGIG, per germline (reference sequence). This CDR3 comprises 13 residues. The V and J ends lost 2 bases and 6 bases respectively, with 10 bases between them. In DNA, the CDR3 is TGTGCCTGGAGTCGGCGTCCTGATGAAAAACTGTTTTTT. It translates to CAWSRRPDEKLFF.

The CDR3 DNA follows: TGTGCCAGCAGTTTAGGGCAGGTAGAGACCCAGTACTTC. Protein: CASSLGQVETQYF. The J gene is TRBJ2-5, the V gene TRBV27, with no clear D. V shed 2 bases and J shed 4 bases, with 8 bases lying between them. CDR3 size: 13 residues. Germline lookup yields CDR1 MNHEY and CDR2 SMNVEV (reference sequence).

V and J are TRBV20-1 and TRBJ2-5; D gene ambiguous. CDR3 size: 12 residues. V lost 3 bases and J 5 bases, leaving 10 bases between the germline ends. In germline, CDR1 is DFQATT, CDR2 SNEGSKA (reference sequence). CDR3 sequence: CSASDRIETQYF. The CDR3 DNA reads as TGCAGTGCTAGTGATCGAATCGAGACCCAGTACTTC.

V gene TRBV5-5 combines with J gene TRBJ1-5; TRBD1 matches at 7 bases. The CDR3 runs 16 residues. The V gene's germline CDR1 is SGHKS and CDR2 YYEKEE (reference sequence). Trimming at V came to 4 bases and at J to 1 base, leaving 8 bases not matched to a gene. CDR3 region: CASSPTGAGSNQPQHF. The CDR3 bases are TGTGCCAGCAGCCCTACAGGGGCGGGGAGCAATCAGCCCCAGCATTTT.

The chain recombines TRBV5-1 with TRBJ2-3; a possible D gene is TRBD1 (6 bases). The CDR3 contains 17 residues. Per germline, CDR1 SGHRS and CDR2 YFSETQ. Between the trimmed V and J ends, which lost 0 bases and 3 bases, there was a span of 17 bases. CDR3 DNA sequence: TGCGCCAGCAGCTTGGGTCCCAGGGGCGAGGGTACAGATACGCAGTATTTT. Amino acid sequence: CASSLGPRGEGTDTQYF.

This chain links TRBV20-1 with TRBJ1-4; possible D gene TRBD1, 5 bases. From germline, CDR1 is DFQATT and CDR2 SNEGSKA (reference sequence). The V gene lost 6 bases and the J gene lost 7 bases, with 9 bases spanning the gap. CDR3 length: 11 amino acids. CDR3 residues: CSAQGVEKLFF. CDR3 bases: TGCAGTGCGCAGGGAGTTGAAAAACTGTTTTTT.

This clone was seen a few times. The CDR3 loop is CASSVTGQRSPLHF. For the CDR3, the DNA is TGTGCCAGCAGCGTGACAGGGCAGAGATCACCCCTCCACTTT. J is TRBJ1-6 and V is TRBV7-3, with TRBD1 matching 7 bases. The CDR3 runs to 14 residues. Trimming cost V 5 bases and J 10 bases; bases outside gene matches: 8. The V gene's germline CDR1 is SGHTA and CDR2 FQGTGA.